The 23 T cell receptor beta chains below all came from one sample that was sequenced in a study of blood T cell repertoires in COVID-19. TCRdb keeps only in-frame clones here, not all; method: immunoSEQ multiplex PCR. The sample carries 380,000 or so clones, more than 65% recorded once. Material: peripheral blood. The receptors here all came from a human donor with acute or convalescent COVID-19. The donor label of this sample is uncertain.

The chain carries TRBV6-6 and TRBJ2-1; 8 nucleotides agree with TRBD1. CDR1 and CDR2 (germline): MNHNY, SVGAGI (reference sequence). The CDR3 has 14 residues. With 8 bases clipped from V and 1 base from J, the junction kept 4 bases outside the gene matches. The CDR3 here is CASLRDRSYNEQFF. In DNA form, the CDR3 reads TGTGCCAGCCTCAGGGACAGGTCCTACAATGAGCAGTTCTTC.

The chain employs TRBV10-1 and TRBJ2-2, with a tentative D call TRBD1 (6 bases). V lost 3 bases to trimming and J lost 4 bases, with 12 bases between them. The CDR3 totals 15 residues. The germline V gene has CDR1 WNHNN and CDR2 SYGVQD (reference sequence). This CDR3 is CASSDAGVGTGELFF. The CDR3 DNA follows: TGCGCCAGCAGTGATGCAGGGGTCGGCACCGGGGAGCTGTTTTTT.

The CDR3 DNA sequence: TGTGCCAGCTCCCGGACAGGGGCTAATGAAAAACTGTTTTTT. Its translation: CASSRTGANEKLFF. The genes are TRBV18 and TRBJ1-4, with 9 positions matching TRBD1. The CDR3 length is 14 residues. The V and J ends lost 6 bases and 3 bases, in that order; junction bases with no gene match: 2. Germline CDR1 reads KGHSH; CDR2 reads LQKENI.

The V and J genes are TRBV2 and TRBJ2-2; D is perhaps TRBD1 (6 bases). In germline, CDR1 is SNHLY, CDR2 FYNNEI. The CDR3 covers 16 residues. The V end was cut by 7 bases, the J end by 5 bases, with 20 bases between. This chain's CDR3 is CASKARIGTGTGELFF. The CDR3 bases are TGTGCCAGCAAGGCCCGGATAGGTACAGGGACCGGGGAGCTGTTTTTT.

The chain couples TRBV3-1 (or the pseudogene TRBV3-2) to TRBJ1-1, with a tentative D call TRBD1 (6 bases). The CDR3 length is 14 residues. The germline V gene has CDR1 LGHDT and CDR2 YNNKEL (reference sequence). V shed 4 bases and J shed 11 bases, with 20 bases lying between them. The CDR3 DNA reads TGTGCCAGCAGCCGGAAGGGGGAAGGGGTGGTTGCTTTCTTT. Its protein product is CASSRKGEGVVAFF.

DNA of the CDR3: TGCGCCAGCAGCTTGTTTGGATTGGGACAGGGCTCTTCGGACACCATATATTTT. Translation: CASSLFGLGQGSSDTIYF. The V call is TRBV5-1, the J call TRBJ1-3, with 9 bases fitting TRBD1. The V segment lost 1 base and the J segment 8 bases; nucleotides outside the gene matches: 16. This CDR3 contains 18 residues. Germline lookup yields CDR1 SGHRS and CDR2 YFSETQ.

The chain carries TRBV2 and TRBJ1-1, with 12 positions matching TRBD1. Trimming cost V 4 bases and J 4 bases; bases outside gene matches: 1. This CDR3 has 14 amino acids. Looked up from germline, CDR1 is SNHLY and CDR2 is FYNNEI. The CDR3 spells CASSGGQGATEAFF. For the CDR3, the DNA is TGTGCCAGCAGTGGGGGACAGGGGGCCACTGAAGCTTTCTTT.

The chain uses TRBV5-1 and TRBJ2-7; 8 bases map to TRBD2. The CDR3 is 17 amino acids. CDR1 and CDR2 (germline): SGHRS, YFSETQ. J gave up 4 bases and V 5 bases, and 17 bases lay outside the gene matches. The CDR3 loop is CASSKGQVAGSLYEQYF. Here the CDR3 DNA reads TGCGCCAGCAGTAAGGGCCAGGTAGCGGGAAGCCTTTACGAGCAGTACTTC.

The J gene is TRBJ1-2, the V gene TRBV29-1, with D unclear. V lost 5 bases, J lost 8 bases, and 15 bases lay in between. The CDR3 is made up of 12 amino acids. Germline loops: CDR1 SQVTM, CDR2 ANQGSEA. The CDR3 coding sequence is TGCAGCGTTACGGCGGGGAGAATCGGCTACACCTTC. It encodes CSVTAGRIGYTF.

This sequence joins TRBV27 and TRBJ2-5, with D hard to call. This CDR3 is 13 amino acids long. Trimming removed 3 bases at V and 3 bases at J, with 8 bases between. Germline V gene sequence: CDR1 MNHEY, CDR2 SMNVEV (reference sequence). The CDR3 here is CASSFTRKETQYF. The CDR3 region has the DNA TGTGCCAGCAGTTTTACCAGGAAAGAGACCCAGTACTTC.

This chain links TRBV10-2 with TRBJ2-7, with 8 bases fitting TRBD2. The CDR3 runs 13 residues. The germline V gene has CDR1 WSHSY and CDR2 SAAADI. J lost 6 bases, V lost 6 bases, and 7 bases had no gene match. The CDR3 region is CASRPGGAGEQYF. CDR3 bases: TGCGCCAGCAGGCCCGGGGGGGCGGGCGAGCAGTACTTC.

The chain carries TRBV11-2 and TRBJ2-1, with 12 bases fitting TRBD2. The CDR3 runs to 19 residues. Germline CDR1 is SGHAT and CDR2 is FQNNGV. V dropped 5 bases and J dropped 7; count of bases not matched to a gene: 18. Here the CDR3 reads CASSKTGTSGFRFGNEQFF. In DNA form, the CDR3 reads TGTGCCAGCAGCAAAACCGGGACTAGCGGGTTTAGATTCGGGAATGAGCAGTTCTTC.

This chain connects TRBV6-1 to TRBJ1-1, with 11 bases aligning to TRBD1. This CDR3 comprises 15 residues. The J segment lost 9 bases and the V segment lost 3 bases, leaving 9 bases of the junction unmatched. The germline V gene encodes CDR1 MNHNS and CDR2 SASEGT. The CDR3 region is CASSESFRDRGKAFF. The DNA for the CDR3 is TGTGCCAGCAGTGAGAGTTTTAGGGACAGGGGGAAAGCTTTCTTT.

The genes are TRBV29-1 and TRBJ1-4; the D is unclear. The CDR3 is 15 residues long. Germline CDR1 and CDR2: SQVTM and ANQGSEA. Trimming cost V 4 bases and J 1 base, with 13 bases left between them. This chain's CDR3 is CSVGETDRTNEKLFF. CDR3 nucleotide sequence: TGCAGCGTTGGGGAGACGGACCGAACTAATGAAAAACTGTTTTTT.

CDR3 coding DNA: TGTGCCAGCAGCCCAGACAGGGGCATGAACACTGAAGCTTTCTTT. It codes for CASSPDRGMNTEAFF. The chain carries TRBV5-6 and TRBJ1-1; 8 bases map to TRBD1. This CDR3 comprises 15 residues. CDR1 is SGHDT and CDR2 is YYEEEE in the germline V gene. The ends lost 4 bases at V and 0 bases at J; junction bases unmatched: 5. The entire variable domain, with the rest obtained from reference TRBV5-6 and TRBJ1-1, is as follows: DAGVTQSPTHLIKTRGQQVTLRCSPKSGHDTVSWYQQALGQGPQFIFQYYEEEERQRGNFPDRFSGHQFPNYSSELNVNALLLGDSALYLCASSPDRGMNTEAFFGQGTRLTVV.

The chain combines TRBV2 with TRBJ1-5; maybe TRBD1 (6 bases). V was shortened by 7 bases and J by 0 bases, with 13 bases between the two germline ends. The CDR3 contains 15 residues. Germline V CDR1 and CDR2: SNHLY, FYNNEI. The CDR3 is CASKGQTHSNQPQHF. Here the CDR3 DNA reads TGTGCCAGCAAAGGACAGACCCATAGCAATCAGCCCCAGCATTTT.

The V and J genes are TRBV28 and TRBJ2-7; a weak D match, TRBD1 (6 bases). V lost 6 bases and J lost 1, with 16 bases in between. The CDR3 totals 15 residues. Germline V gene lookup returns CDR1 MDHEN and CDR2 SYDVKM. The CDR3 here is CASRETDRRSYEQYF. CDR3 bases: TGTGCCAGCAGGGAAACAGACAGGAGATCCTACGAGCAGTACTTC.

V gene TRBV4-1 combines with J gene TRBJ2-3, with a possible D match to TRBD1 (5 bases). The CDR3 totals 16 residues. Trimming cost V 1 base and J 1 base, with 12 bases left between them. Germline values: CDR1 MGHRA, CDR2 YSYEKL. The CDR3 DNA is TGCGCCAGCAGCCAAGTTTTGGCAGGGCGCACAGATACGCAGTATTTT. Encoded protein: CASSQVLAGRTDTQYF.

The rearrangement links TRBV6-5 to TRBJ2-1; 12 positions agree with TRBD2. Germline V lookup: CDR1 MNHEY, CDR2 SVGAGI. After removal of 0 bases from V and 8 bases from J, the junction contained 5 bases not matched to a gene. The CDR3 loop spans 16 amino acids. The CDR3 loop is CASSYSGLAGIYEQFF. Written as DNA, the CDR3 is TGTGCCAGCAGTTACTCCGGACTAGCGGGAATCTATGAGCAGTTCTTC.

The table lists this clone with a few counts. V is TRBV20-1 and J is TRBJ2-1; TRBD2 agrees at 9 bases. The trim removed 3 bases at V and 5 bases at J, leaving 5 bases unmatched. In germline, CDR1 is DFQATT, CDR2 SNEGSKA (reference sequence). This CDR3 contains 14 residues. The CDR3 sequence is CSASQTSGHNEQFF. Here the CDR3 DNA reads TGCAGTGCTAGTCAGACTAGCGGCCACAATGAGCAGTTCTTC.

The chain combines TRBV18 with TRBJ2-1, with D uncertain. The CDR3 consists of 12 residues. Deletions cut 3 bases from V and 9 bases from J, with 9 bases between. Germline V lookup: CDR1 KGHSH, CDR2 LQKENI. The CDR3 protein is CASSPSQAEQFF. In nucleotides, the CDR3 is TGTGCCAGCTCACCGAGCCAAGCTGAGCAGTTCTTC. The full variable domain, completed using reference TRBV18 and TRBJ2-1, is NAGVMQNPRHLVRRRGQEARLRCSPMKGHSHVYWYRQLPEEGLKFMVYLQKENIIDESGMPKERFSAEFPKEGPSILRIQQVVRGDSAAYFCASSPSQAEQFFGPGTRLTVL.

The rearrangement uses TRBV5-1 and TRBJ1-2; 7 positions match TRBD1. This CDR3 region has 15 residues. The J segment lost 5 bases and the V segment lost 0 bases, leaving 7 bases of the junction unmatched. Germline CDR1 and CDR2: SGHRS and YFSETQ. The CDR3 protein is CASSLASGGKYGYTF. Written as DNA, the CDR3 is TGCGCCAGCAGCTTGGCCTCAGGGGGGAAGTATGGCTACACCTTC.

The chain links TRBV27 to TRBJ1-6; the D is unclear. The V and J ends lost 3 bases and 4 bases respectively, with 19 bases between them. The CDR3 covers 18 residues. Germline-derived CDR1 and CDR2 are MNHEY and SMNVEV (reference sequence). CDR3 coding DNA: TGTGCCAGCAGTTTTGCCCCTGGAGGCTACCGGTATAATTCACCCCTCCACTTT. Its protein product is CASSFAPGGYRYNSPLHF.